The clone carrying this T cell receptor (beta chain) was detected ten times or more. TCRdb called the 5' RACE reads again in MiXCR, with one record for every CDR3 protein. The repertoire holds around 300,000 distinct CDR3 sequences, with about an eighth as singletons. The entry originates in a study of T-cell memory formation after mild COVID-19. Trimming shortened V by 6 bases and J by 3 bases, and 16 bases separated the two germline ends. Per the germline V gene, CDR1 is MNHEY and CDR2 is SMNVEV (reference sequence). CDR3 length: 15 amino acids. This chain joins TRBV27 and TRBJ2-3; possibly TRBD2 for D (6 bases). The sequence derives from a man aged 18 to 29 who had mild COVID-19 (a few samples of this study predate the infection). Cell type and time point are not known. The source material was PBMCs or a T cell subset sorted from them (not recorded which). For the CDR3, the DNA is TGTGCCAGCAGCAGCCGGGAGACGTTGACAGATACGCAGTATTTT. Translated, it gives CASSSRETLTDTQYF.